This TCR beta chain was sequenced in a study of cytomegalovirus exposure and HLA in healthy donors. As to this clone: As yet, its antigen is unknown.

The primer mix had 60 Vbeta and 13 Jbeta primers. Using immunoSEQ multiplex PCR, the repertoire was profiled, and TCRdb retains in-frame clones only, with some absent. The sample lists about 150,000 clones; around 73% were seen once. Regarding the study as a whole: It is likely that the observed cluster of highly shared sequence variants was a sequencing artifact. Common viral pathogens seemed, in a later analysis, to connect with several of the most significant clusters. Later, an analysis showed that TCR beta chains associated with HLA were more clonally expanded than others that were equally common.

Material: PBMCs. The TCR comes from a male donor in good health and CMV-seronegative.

The CDR3 DNA is TGTGCCAGTAGTATCCCAGGAGGGGTAGAGACCCAGTACTTC. It translates to CASSIPGGVETQYF. This chain links TRBV19 with TRBJ2-5; D may be TRBD2 (6 bases). With 3 bases removed from V and 4 bases from J, the gap between germline ends came to 12 bases. Germline V gene data show CDR1 as LNHDA and CDR2 as SQIVND (reference sequence). This CDR3 has 14 residues.